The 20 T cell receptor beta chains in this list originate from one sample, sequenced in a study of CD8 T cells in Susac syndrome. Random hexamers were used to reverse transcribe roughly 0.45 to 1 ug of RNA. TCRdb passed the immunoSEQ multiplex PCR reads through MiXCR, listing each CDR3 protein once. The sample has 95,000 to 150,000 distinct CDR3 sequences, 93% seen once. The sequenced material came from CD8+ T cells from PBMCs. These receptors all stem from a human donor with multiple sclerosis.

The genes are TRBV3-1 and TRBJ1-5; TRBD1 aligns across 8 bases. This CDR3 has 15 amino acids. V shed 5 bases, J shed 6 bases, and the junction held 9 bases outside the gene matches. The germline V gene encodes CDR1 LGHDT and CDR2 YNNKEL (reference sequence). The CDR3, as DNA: TGTGCCAGCAGCTCCGTAGGACAGGGTAGTCAGCCCCAGCATTTT. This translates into CASSSVGQGSQPQHF. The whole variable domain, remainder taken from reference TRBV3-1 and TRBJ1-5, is DTAVSQTPKYLVTQMGNDKSIKCEQNLGHDTMYWYKQDSKKFLKIMFSYNNKELIINETVPNRFSPKSPDKAHLNLHINSLELGDSAVYFCASSSVGQGSQPQHFGDGTRLSIL.

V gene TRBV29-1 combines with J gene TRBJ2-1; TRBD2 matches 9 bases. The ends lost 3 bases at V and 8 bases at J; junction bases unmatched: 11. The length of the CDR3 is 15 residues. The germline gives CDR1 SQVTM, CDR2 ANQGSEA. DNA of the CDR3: TGCAGCGTTGACTCGCTAGCGGGACGCGGTGATGAGCAGTTCTTC. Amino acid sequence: CSVDSLAGRGDEQFF.

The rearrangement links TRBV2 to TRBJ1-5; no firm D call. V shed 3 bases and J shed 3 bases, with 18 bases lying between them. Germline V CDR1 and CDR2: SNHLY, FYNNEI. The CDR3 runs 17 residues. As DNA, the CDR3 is TGTGCCAGCAGTGACGACCCAGACGGACCGCCCAATCAGCCCCAGCATTTT. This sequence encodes CASSDDPDGPPNQPQHF.

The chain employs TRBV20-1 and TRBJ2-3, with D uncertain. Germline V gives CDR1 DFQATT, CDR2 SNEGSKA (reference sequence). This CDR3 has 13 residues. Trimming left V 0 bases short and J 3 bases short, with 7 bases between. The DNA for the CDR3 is TGCAGTGCTAGAGATCTAGAAACAGATACGCAGTATTTT. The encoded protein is CSARDLETDTQYF.

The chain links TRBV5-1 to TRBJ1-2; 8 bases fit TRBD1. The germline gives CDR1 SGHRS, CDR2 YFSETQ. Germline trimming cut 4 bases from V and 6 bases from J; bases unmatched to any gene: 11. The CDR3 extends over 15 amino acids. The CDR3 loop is CASSPRQGWGDGYTF. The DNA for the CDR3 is TGCGCCAGCAGCCCCCGACAGGGGTGGGGTGATGGCTACACCTTC.

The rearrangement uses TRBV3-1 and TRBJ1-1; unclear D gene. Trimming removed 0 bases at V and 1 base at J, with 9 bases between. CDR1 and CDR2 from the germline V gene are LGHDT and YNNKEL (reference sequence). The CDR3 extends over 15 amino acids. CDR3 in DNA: TGTGCCAGCAGCCAAGAGGGCACGACGAACACTGAAGCTTTCTTT. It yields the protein CASSQEGTTNTEAFF. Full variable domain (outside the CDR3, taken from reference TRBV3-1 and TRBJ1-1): DTAVSQTPKYLVTQMGNDKSIKCEQNLGHDTMYWYKQDSKKFLKIMFSYNNKELIINETVPNRFSPKSPDKAHLNLHINSLELGDSAVYFCASSQEGTTNTEAFFGQGTRLTVV.

The CDR3 reads CASSRDRERQPQHF. In nucleotides, the CDR3 is TGTGCCAGCAGCCGGGACAGGGAAAGGCAGCCCCAGCATTTT. The genes are TRBV7-6 and TRBJ1-5, with 9 bases that match TRBD1. CDR3 length: 14 amino acids. Germline CDR1 SGHVS, CDR2 FNYEAQ. With 5 bases clipped from V and 7 bases from J, the junction kept 6 bases outside the gene matches. Drawing the rest from reference TRBV7-6 and TRBJ1-5, the complete variable domain is GAGVSQSPRYKVTKRGQDVALRCDPISGHVSLYWYRQALGQGPEFLTYFNYEAQQDKSGLPNDRFSAERPEGSISTLTIQRTEQRDSAMYRCASSRDRERQPQHFGDGTRLSIL.

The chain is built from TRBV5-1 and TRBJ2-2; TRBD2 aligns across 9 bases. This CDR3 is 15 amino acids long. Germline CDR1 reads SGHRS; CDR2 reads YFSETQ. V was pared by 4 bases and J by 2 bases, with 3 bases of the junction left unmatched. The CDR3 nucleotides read TGCGCCAGCAGCCCGGGACTAGCCAACACCGGGGAGCTGTTTTTT. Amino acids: CASSPGLANTGELFF. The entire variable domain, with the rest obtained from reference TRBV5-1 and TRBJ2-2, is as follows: KAGVTQTPRYLIKTRGQQVTLSCSPISGHRSVSWYQQTPGQGLQFLFEYFSETQRNKGNFPGRFSGRQFSNSRSEMNVSTLELGDSALYLCASSPGLANTGELFFGEGSRLTVL.

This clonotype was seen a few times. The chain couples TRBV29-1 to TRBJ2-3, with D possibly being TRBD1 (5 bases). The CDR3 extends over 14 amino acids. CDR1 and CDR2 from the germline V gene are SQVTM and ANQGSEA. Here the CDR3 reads CSIVGVTNTDTQYF. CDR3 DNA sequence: TGCAGTATTGTAGGGGTGACGAACACAGATACGCAGTATTTT.

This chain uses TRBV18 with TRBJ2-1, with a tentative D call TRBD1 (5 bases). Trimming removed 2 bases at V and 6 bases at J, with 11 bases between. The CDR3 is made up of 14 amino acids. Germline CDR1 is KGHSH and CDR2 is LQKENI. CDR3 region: CASSPMPGPNEQFF. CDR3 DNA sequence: TGTGCCAGCTCACCAATGCCAGGGCCCAATGAGCAGTTCTTC.

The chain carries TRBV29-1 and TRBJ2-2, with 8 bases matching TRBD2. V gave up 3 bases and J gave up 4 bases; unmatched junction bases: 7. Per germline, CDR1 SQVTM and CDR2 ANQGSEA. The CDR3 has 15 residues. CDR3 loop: CSVDGGGQATGELFF. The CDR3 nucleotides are TGCAGCGTTGACGGGGGGGGGCAAGCCACCGGGGAGCTGTTTTTT.

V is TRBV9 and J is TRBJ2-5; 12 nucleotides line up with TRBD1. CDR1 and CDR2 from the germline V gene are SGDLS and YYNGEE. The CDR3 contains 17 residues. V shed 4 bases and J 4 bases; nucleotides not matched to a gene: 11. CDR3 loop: CASSPGTGGGLGETQYF. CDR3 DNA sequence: TGTGCCAGCAGCCCCGGGACAGGGGGCGGATTGGGAGAGACCCAGTACTTC.

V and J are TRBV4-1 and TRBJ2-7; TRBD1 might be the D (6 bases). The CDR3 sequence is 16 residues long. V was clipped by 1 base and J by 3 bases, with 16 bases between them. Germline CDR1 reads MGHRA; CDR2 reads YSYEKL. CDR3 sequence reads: CASSQGVFWGHYEQYF. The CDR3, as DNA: TGCGCCAGCAGCCAAGGTGTATTTTGGGGGCACTACGAGCAGTACTTC.

CDR3 DNA sequence: TGTGCCAGCAGCATTGGGGATACGCAGTATTTT. This encodes CASSIGDTQYF. J is TRBJ2-3 and V is TRBV9; D is ambiguous. Germline V gene sequence: CDR1 SGDLS, CDR2 YYNGEE. CDR3 length: 11 amino acids. V was cut by 4 bases and J by 6 bases, with 6 bases left in between.

DNA of the CDR3: TGTGCCAGTAGTATATGGACAGCCAGCACAGATACGCAGTATTTT. This sequence encodes CASSIWTASTDTQYF. The V call is TRBV19, the J call TRBJ2-3; possibly TRBD1 for D (6 bases). Trimming cost V 2 bases and J 0 bases, with 9 bases left between them. Germline V gene data show CDR1 as LNHDA and CDR2 as SQIVND (reference sequence). The CDR3 runs 15 residues. Looking up the rest from reference TRBV19 and TRBJ2-3 gives the full variable domain: DGGITQSPKYLFRKEGQNVTLSCEQNLNHDAMYWYRQDPGQGLRLIYYSQIVNDFQKGDIAEGYSVSREKKESFPLTVTSAQKNPTAFYLCASSIWTASTDTQYFGPGTRLTVL.

DNA for the CDR3: TGTGCCAGCAGCCAGGGACCGGGAGGGGAGCAGTACGTC. Translated, it gives CASSQGPGGEQYV. The J gene is TRBJ2-7, the V gene TRBV7-6, with TRBD2 matching 8 bases. This CDR3 is built from 13 residues. J was trimmed by 7 bases and V by 5 bases; bases with no gene match: 7. Per germline, CDR1 SGHVS and CDR2 FNYEAQ.

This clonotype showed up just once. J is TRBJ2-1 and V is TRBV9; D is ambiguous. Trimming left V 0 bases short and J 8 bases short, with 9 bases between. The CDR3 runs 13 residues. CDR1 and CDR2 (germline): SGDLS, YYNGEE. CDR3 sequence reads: CASSVAGQDEQFF. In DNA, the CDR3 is TGTGCCAGCAGCGTAGCCGGGCAAGATGAGCAGTTCTTC.

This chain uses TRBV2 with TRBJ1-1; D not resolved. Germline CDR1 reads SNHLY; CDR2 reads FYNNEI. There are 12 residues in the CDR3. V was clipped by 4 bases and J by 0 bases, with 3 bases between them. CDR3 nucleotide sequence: TGTGCCAGCAGTGTACTGAACACTGAAGCTTTCTTT. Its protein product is CASSVLNTEAFF.

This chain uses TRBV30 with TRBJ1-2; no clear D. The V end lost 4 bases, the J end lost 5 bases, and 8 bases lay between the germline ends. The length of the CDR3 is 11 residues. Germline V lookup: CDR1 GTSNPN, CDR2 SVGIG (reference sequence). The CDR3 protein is CAWIQTYGYTF. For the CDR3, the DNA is TGTGCCTGGATACAGACTTATGGCTACACCTTC.

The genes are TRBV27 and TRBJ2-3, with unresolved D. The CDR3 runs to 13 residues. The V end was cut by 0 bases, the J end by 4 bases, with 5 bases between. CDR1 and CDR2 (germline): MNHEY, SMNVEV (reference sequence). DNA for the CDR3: TGTGCCAGCAGTTTATCGCGAGCAGATACGCAGTATTTT. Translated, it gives CASSLSRADTQYF.